One sample yielded the 32 T cell receptor beta chains listed below, sequenced in a study of metastatic and nonmetastatic thyroid tumors. TCRdb re-called the PCR reads through MiXCR. The data contain some 20,000 clones, around two fifths of them singletons. Before thyroid surgery, none of the patients had received any treatment. Sequencing used tumor tissue. The receptors originated from a female donor with papillary thyroid cancer or a benign thyroid nodule (not recorded which). Some clones in this sample may be carry-over from other donors' samples.

This chain connects TRBV11-3 to TRBJ2-5; D is unresolved. Per germline, CDR1 SGHNT and CDR2 YENEEA. The CDR3 spans 11 residues. The germline V and J ends were trimmed by 4 bases and 2 bases, with 2 bases remaining between them. The CDR3 protein is CASSSQETQYF. The CDR3 DNA reads TGTGCCAGCAGCTCACAAGAGACCCAGTACTTC.

This clone was observed a few times. The chain recombines TRBV28 with TRBJ2-7, with 7 bases aligning to TRBD1. The CDR3 has 15 residues. J was trimmed by 5 bases and V by 2 bases; bases with no gene match: 9. Germline CDR1 is MDHEN and CDR2 is SYDVKM. This CDR3 reads CASSLQLDRLDEQYF. The CDR3 DNA reads TGTGCCAGCAGTTTACAGTTGGACAGGTTAGACGAGCAGTACTTC. The full variable domain, in which reference TRBV28 and TRBJ2-7 provide the parts outside the CDR3, is DVKVTQSSRYLVKRTGEKVFLECVQDMDHENMFWYRQDPGLGLRLIYFSYDVKMKEKGDIPEGYSVSREKKERFSLILESASTNQTSMYLCASSLQLDRLDEQYFGPGTRLTVT.

This clone was seen only a few times. This sequence joins TRBV11-3 and TRBJ2-2; D remains ambiguous. This CDR3 is built from 14 residues. Per germline, CDR1 SGHNT and CDR2 YENEEA. The V gene lost 5 bases and the J gene lost 1 base, with 8 bases spanning the gap. CDR3 DNA: TGTGCCAGCAGCCCCCGACAGAACACCGGGGAGCTGTTTTTT. This sequence encodes CASSPRQNTGELFF. The whole variable domain, remainder taken from reference TRBV11-3 and TRBJ2-2, is EAGVVQSPRYKIIEKKQPVAFWCNPISGHNTLYWYLQNLGQGPELLIRYENEEAVDDSQLPKDRFSAERLKGVDSTLKIQPAELGDSAVYLCASSPRQNTGELFFGEGSRLTVL.

This clone was seen a handful of times. The gene calls are TRBV6-2 or TRBV6-3 and TRBJ1-5; D is possibly TRBD1 (6 bases). The V and J ends lost 5 bases and 7 bases respectively, with 18 bases between them. This CDR3 has 15 residues. Germline V lookup: CDR1 MNHEY, CDR2 SVGEGT. CDR3 sequence (DNA): TGTGCCAGCAGTGAGACAGGTTCGTGGGGCCAGCCCCAGCATTTT. Translating gives CASSETGSWGQPQHF.

This clone was counted only a few times. The genes are TRBV28 and TRBJ2-7; 9 bases are shared with TRBD2. This CDR3 region has 18 residues. CDR1 and CDR2 from the germline V gene are MDHEN and SYDVKM. V dropped 6 bases and J dropped 0; count of bases not matched to a gene: 15. CDR3 coding DNA: TGTGCCAGCAGGTTTGTTTTAGGGCTAGCGGGAAGCTCCTACGAGCAGTACTTC. Protein sequence: CASRFVLGLAGSSYEQYF.

The chain is built from TRBV4-1 and TRBJ2-7, with D perhaps assigned TRBD1 or TRBD2 (5 bases each). The CDR3 is 15 residues long. The germline CDR1 and CDR2 sequences are MGHRA and YSYEKL. The V end lost 0 bases, the J end lost 5 bases, and 14 bases lay between the germline ends. The CDR3 DNA reads TGCGCCAGCAGCCAAGATCAGAGGGGCTGGGACGAGCAGTACTTC. It encodes CASSQDQRGWDEQYF.

This clone has more than one count but fewer than ten. The V gene is TRBV6-1, the J gene TRBJ2-7, with 10 bases aligning to TRBD2. V dropped 7 bases and J dropped 5; count of bases not matched to a gene: 8. The CDR3 runs 14 residues. The germline V gene has CDR1 MNHNS and CDR2 SASEGT. CDR3 in DNA: TGTGCCAGCAAAGCCAGCGGGAGGGGAAACGAGCAGTACTTC. The encoded protein is CASKASGRGNEQYF.

The chain employs TRBV11-2 and TRBJ1-2; D is possibly TRBD1 (6 bases). This CDR3 spans 14 amino acids. V lost 1 base and J lost 4, with 10 bases in between. Germline CDR1 SGHAT, CDR2 FQNNGV. The CDR3 loop is CASSLGRGVYGYTF. CDR3 nucleotides: TGTGCCAGCAGCTTAGGGAGGGGGGTCTATGGCTACACCTTC.

CDR3: CASSFIGTEVGEQYF. The CDR3 DNA follows: TGTGCCAGCAGCTTCATCGGGACAGAGGTTGGCGAGCAGTACTTC. This sequence joins TRBV11-2 and TRBJ2-7; 7 bases fit TRBD1. V was pared by 3 bases and J by 6 bases, with 11 bases of the junction left unmatched. Germline V lookup: CDR1 SGHAT, CDR2 FQNNGV. There are 15 residues in the CDR3.

CDR3 sequence (DNA): TGTGCCTGGAGTTCTGGGTTGAGGACCGGGGAGCTGTTTTTT. Protein sequence: CAWSSGLRTGELFF. The chain employs TRBV30 and TRBJ2-2; no clear D gene. V shed 2 bases and J shed 5 bases, with 12 bases lying between them. Germline CDR1 is GTSNPN and CDR2 is SVGIG (reference sequence). This CDR3 is 14 amino acids long. Filled out from reference TRBV30 and TRBJ2-2, the complete variable domain reads SQTIHQWPATLVQPVGSPLSLECTVEGTSNPNLYWYRQAAGRGLQLLFYSVGIGQISSEVPQNLSASRPQDRQFILSSKKLLLSDSGFYLCAWSSGLRTGELFFGEGSRLTVL.

The chain links TRBV28 to TRBJ1-6, with D unclear. CDR3 length: 14 residues. Germline CDR1 and CDR2: MDHEN and SYDVKM. With 2 bases removed from V and 5 bases from J, the gap between germline ends came to 7 bases. The CDR3 nucleotides read TGTGCCAGCAGTTTAACTGGGAATAATTCACCCCTCCACTTT. Amino acid sequence: CASSLTGNNSPLHF.

The CDR3: CASSPITDYYGYTF. In nucleotides, the CDR3 is TGTGCCAGCAGTCCGATCACAGATTACTATGGCTACACCTTC. The rearrangement uses TRBV12-3 or TRBV12-4 and TRBJ1-2; D remains unclear. This CDR3 has 14 residues. Trimming cost V 5 bases and J 3 bases, with 13 bases left between them.

The rearrangement uses TRBV30 and TRBJ1-6; 7 nucleotides agree with TRBD1. Germline V gives CDR1 GTSNPN, CDR2 SVGIG (reference sequence). The CDR3 is made up of 14 amino acids. With 4 bases clipped from V and 9 bases from J, the junction kept 9 bases outside the gene matches. The CDR3 loop reads CAWNPGQSRSPLHF. As DNA, the CDR3 is TGTGCCTGGAACCCGGGACAGAGTCGTTCACCCCTCCACTTT.

V usage is TRBV28 and J usage is TRBJ2-1; D is uncertain. Germline CDR1 and CDR2: MDHEN and SYDVKM. V was cut by 6 bases and J by 3 bases, with 15 bases left in between. CDR3 size: 15 residues. The CDR3 is CASSGLQGFYNEQFF. The CDR3, as DNA: TGTGCCAGCAGCGGCCTACAAGGCTTCTACAATGAGCAGTTCTTC.

This clone has more than one count but fewer than ten. The V and J genes are TRBV6-1 and TRBJ2-5, with D perhaps matching TRBD1 (5 bases). The CDR3 consists of 17 residues. Trimming removed 1 base at V and 2 bases at J, with 17 bases between. From germline, CDR1 is MNHNS and CDR2 SASEGT. The CDR3 coding sequence is TGTGCCAGCAGTGAAGTCGACAGCCTTATTCTACAAGAGACCCAGTACTTC. Its translation is CASSEVDSLILQETQYF.

This chain joins TRBV30 and TRBJ2-2; no clear D gene. V was cut by 0 bases and J by 6 bases, with 14 bases left in between. The CDR3 covers 15 residues. Germline V lookup: CDR1 GTSNPN, CDR2 SVGIG (reference sequence). The CDR3 coding sequence is TGTGCCTGGAGTGTACGAGAAAGGTCCTCCGGGGAGCTGTTTTTT. Protein sequence: CAWSVRERSSGELFF.

This chain uses TRBV12-3 or TRBV12-4 with TRBJ2-7; no definite D call. V lost 6 bases to trimming and J lost 3 bases, with 12 bases between them. This CDR3 contains 13 residues. CDR3 sequence reads: CASRVGVDYEQYF. The DNA of the CDR3 is TGTGCCAGCAGGGTTGGAGTGGACTACGAGCAGTACTTC.

The rearrangement uses TRBV7-9 and TRBJ1-6; D is ambiguous. Trimming took 5 bases from V and 14 from J, leaving 16 bases between them. CDR3 length: 13 residues. Germline loops: CDR1 SEHNR, CDR2 FQNEAQ (reference sequence). The CDR3 DNA reads TGTGCCAGCAGCCATGCCCCGGAAGCGACCCTCCACTTT. Translation: CASSHAPEATLHF.

This clone was seen only a few times. The chain links TRBV6-1 to TRBJ2-3, with D perhaps TRBD2 (6 bases). V lost 4 bases and J lost 4, with 24 bases in between. The CDR3 consists of 18 residues. The germline gives CDR1 MNHNS, CDR2 SASEGT. This chain's CDR3 is CASSGPLLAGSRADTQYF. In DNA form, the CDR3 reads TGTGCCAGCAGTGGGCCTCTTCTTGCCGGGAGCAGGGCAGATACGCAGTATTTT.

This clone appeared a few times. The rearrangement uses TRBV19 and TRBJ2-2; 9 nucleotides line up with TRBD1. V dropped 6 bases and J dropped 2; count of bases not matched to a gene: 1. This CDR3 region has 14 residues. Germline V lookup: CDR1 LNHDA, CDR2 SQIVND (reference sequence). CDR3 loop: CASRQGANTGELFF. The CDR3 coding sequence is TGTGCCAGTAGACAGGGGGCCAACACCGGGGAGCTGTTTTTT.

The rearrangement uses TRBV10-2 and TRBJ1-2; 9 bases align to TRBD1. CDR1 WSHSY and CDR2 SAAADI come from the germline V gene. V shed 4 bases and J 4 bases; nucleotides not matched to a gene: 10. The CDR3 is made up of 16 amino acids. CDR3 sequence reads: CASSGVQGAGGYGYTF. As DNA, the CDR3 is TGCGCCAGCAGTGGAGTACAGGGGGCGGGTGGCTATGGCTACACCTTC.

The chain couples TRBV11-2 to TRBJ2-5; D unclear. The CDR3 covers 17 residues. Trimming took 3 bases from V and 4 from J, leaving 21 bases between them. In germline, CDR1 is SGHAT, CDR2 FQNNGV. CDR3 DNA: TGTGCCAGCAGCTTCTACCTAGGCAGCCATTTTGGAGAGACCCAGTACTTC. Its protein product is CASSFYLGSHFGETQYF.

The rearrangement links TRBV20-1 to TRBJ2-1; a weak D match, TRBD2 (6 bases). V lost 5 bases, J lost 5 bases, and 16 bases lay in between. The CDR3 is made up of 14 amino acids. Germline V CDR1 and CDR2: DFQATT, SNEGSKA (reference sequence). For the CDR3, the DNA is TGCAGTGCTTCCAGCGGAGGGTGGGACAATGAGCAGTTCTTC. This translates into CSASSGGWDNEQFF.

The chain couples TRBV12-3 or TRBV12-4 to TRBJ1-4; D perhaps matches TRBD1 (6 bases). The CDR3 sequence is 14 residues long. V was clipped by 3 bases and J by 7 bases, with 12 bases between them. CDR3 sequence (DNA): TGTGCCAGCAGTTTGTCAGGGGCGGCTGAAAAACTGTTTTTT. Its translation: CASSLSGAAEKLFF.

The rearrangement joins TRBV12-3 or TRBV12-4 to TRBJ1-2; unclear D gene. The CDR3 loop spans 14 amino acids. Trimming stripped 3 bases from V and 7 bases from J, with 15 bases between. The CDR3 coding sequence is TGTGCCAGCAGTTTTCAGCAACCGGCTAGTGGCTACACCTTC. This translates into CASSFQQPASGYTF.

The chain links TRBV6-2 or TRBV6-3 to TRBJ2-7, with D perhaps matching TRBD1 or TRBD2 (5 bases each). CDR1 is MNHEY, CDR2 SVGEGT, per germline. The V end was cut by 5 bases, the J end by 0 bases, with 17 bases between. This CDR3 is built from 16 residues. CDR3 bases: TGTGCCAGCAGTCTACCCCGGGACCTGATCTCCTACGAGCAGTACTTC. Encoded protein: CASSLPRDLISYEQYF.

This clone was recorded once. This chain uses TRBV20-1 with TRBJ2-1, with D possibly called TRBD1 or TRBD2 (5 bases each). The length of the CDR3 is 12 residues. The germline CDR1 and CDR2 sequences are DFQATT and SNEGSKA (reference sequence). V shed 6 bases and J shed 4 bases, with 10 bases lying between them. The CDR3 protein is CSAGTNYNEQFF. DNA of the CDR3: TGCAGTGCGGGGACCAATTACAATGAGCAGTTCTTC.

This chain connects TRBV6-1 to TRBJ1-2; no firm D call. V was clipped by 6 bases and J by 4 bases, with 18 bases between them. From germline, CDR1 is MNHNS and CDR2 SASEGT. This CDR3 region has 15 residues. This CDR3 reads CASRGSWREGYGYTF. CDR3 nucleotides: TGTGCCAGCAGAGGGAGTTGGAGGGAGGGCTATGGCTACACCTTC.

V usage is TRBV2 and J usage is TRBJ1-1; the D gene is possibly TRBD1 (5 bases). With 4 bases removed from V and 3 bases from J, the gap between germline ends came to 30 bases. This CDR3 comprises 20 residues. The germline gives CDR1 SNHLY, CDR2 FYNNEI. The CDR3 coding sequence is TGTGCCAGCAGTGGACGGAGTACATTGACAGCTCGAAGGGCTCACACTGAAGCTTTCTTT. Its translation is CASSGRSTLTARRAHTEAFF.

This clone ranks as large (0.1 to 1%). The chain is built from TRBV2 and TRBJ2-3; tentative D call: TRBD1 (5 bases). The germline CDR1 and CDR2 sequences are SNHLY and FYNNEI. This CDR3 comprises 14 residues. The germline V and J ends were trimmed by 3 bases and 6 bases, with 13 bases remaining between them. The CDR3 loop reads CASSEDKGGDTQYF. CDR3 in DNA: TGTGCCAGCAGTGAGGACAAGGGTGGGGATACGCAGTATTTT.

The rearrangement uses TRBV6-1 and TRBJ2-3; possibly TRBD1 for D (6 bases). Trimming cost V 6 bases and J 2 bases, with 18 bases left between them. Germline V gene data show CDR1 as MNHNS and CDR2 as SASEGT. This CDR3 has 16 amino acids. The CDR3 DNA is TGTGCCAGCAGAGTACAGGGACGATTACCCACAGATACGCAGTATTTT. Residues: CASRVQGRLPTDTQYF.

The CDR3 coding sequence is TGTGCCAGCAGCTTAGACCCGGGGGCAGAGGACACCGGGGAGCTGTTTTTT. This sequence encodes CASSLDPGAEDTGELFF. The chain couples TRBV11-1 to TRBJ2-2; D possibly uses TRBD1 or TRBD2 (6 bases each). Germline CDR1 reads SGHAT; CDR2 reads FQDESV (reference sequence). CDR3 length: 17 amino acids. Trimming left V 1 base short and J 3 bases short, with 15 bases between.